These 30 T cell receptor beta chains came from one sample sequenced in a study of Ad26.COV2.S vaccination and SARS-CoV-2 variants. Treatment described: around 19 received Ad26.COV2.S at low or high dose, single or two shots; 5 received placebo; per-sample allocation not given. The samples date from day 63 after the first vaccine or placebo injection. TCRdb keeps only in-frame clones here, not all; method: immunoSEQ multiplex PCR. The sample contains roughly 350,000 clones, around 90% of which appear only once. This specimen was peripheral blood, taken in a trial of Ad26.COV2.S vaccine versus placebo. These receptors all stem from a person aged 18 to 65 who received the Ad26.COV2.S COVID-19 vaccine or a placebo.

The V gene is TRBV30, the J gene TRBJ2-2, with TRBD2 matching 8 bases. The V gene's germline CDR1 is GTSNPN and CDR2 SVGIG (reference sequence). The CDR3 contains 14 residues. V lost 4 bases to trimming and J lost 6 bases; unmatched junction nucleotides: 7. The CDR3 loop is CAWTRGGYSGELFF. CDR3 coding DNA: TGTGCCTGGACCCGCGGGGGGTACTCCGGGGAGCTGTTTTTT.

This clone was found once. The chain recombines TRBV6-5 with TRBJ2-2; D gene unclear. Trimming took 0 bases from V and 6 from J, leaving 5 bases between them. In germline, CDR1 is MNHEY, CDR2 SVGAGI. The CDR3 sequence is 13 residues long. The CDR3: CASSYSGPGELFF. The CDR3 DNA reads as TGTGCCAGCAGTTACTCAGGGCCCGGGGAGCTGTTTTTT.

V and J are TRBV5-4 and TRBJ1-2; 7 bases match TRBD1. CDR1 and CDR2 from the germline V gene are SGHNT and YYREEE (reference sequence). The CDR3 consists of 13 residues. V lost 7 bases, J lost 4 bases, and 7 bases stayed unmatched. The CDR3 loop reads CASADRDSYGYTF. DNA for the CDR3: TGTGCCAGCGCAGACAGGGACTCCTATGGCTACACCTTC.

The chain recombines TRBV7-2 with TRBJ2-3; D is unclear. CDR3 length: 11 residues. CDR1 and CDR2 from the germline V gene are SGHTA and FQGNSA. V gave up 3 bases and J gave up 6 bases, with 4 bases separating them. The CDR3 region is CASSFRDTQYF. The CDR3 DNA sequence: TGTGCCAGCAGCTTCCGGGATACGCAGTATTTT.

The chain links TRBV7-9 to TRBJ1-4; D unclear. V was cut by 4 bases and J by 0 bases, with 12 bases left in between. Germline V gene data show CDR1 as SEHNR and CDR2 as FQNEAQ (reference sequence). This CDR3 spans 16 amino acids. The CDR3 spells CASSYPQPATNEKLFF. CDR3 in DNA: TGTGCCAGCAGCTATCCACAGCCCGCAACTAATGAAAAACTGTTTTTT.

The V gene is TRBV15, the J gene TRBJ2-5; 8 bases line up with TRBD2. Trimming removed 3 bases from V and 1 base from J; junction bases left unmatched: 10. Germline CDR1 is LNHNV and CDR2 is YYDKDF (reference sequence). This CDR3 comprises 17 residues. CDR3 residues: CATSRGIAGGSQETQYF. Here the CDR3 DNA reads TGTGCCACCAGCAGGGGGATCGCGGGGGGATCCCAAGAGACCCAGTACTTC.

This chain connects TRBV24-1 to TRBJ1-1; D is uncertain. Germline V gene data show CDR1 as KGHDR and CDR2 as SFDVKD. The CDR3 has 15 amino acids. Between the trimmed V and J ends, which lost 9 bases and 1 base, there was a span of 17 bases. The CDR3 is CATPVAYLPNTEAFF. Written as DNA, the CDR3 is TGTGCCACCCCTGTCGCTTACCTCCCGAACACTGAAGCTTTCTTT.

This clone appeared a few times. Other DNA sequences in the sample encode the same CDR3. CDR3 region: CASRENTEAFF. The CDR3, as DNA: TGTGCCAGCAGGGAGAACACTGAAGCTTTCTTT. The V and J genes are TRBV12-3 or TRBV12-4 and TRBJ1-1; unclear D gene. The CDR3 runs to 11 residues. Trimming took 6 bases from V and 1 from J, leaving 3 bases between them.

This chain uses TRBV3-1 (or the pseudogene TRBV3-2) with TRBJ1-2, with no clear D. Per the germline V gene, CDR1 is LGHDT and CDR2 is YNNKEL (reference sequence). The germline V and J ends were trimmed by 0 bases and 4 bases, with 6 bases remaining between them. The CDR3 extends over 13 amino acids. The CDR3 DNA is TGTGCCAGCAGCCAAGATCAGATCTATGGCTACACCTTC. This encodes CASSQDQIYGYTF.

The CDR3 nucleotides are TGCGCCAGCAGTACCGGGACACTAAACACCGGGGAGCTGTTTTTT. Protein: CASSTGTLNTGELFF. The chain links TRBV5-1 to TRBJ2-2; D is possibly TRBD1 (6 bases). CDR3 size: 15 residues. Per germline, CDR1 SGHRS and CDR2 YFSETQ. V dropped 5 bases and J dropped 2 bases, with 13 bases sitting between them.

The chain employs TRBV18 and TRBJ1-3; D is unresolved. The CDR3 is 13 amino acids. Trimming shortened V by 2 bases and J by 8 bases, and 10 bases separated the two germline ends. From germline, CDR1 is KGHSH and CDR2 LQKENI. In DNA, the CDR3 is TGTGCCAGCTCACCAGGGAGCGGTTACACCATATATTTT. Its protein product is CASSPGSGYTIYF.

V is TRBV5-6 and J is TRBJ1-2; no definite D call. This CDR3 contains 14 residues. V was shortened by 1 base and J by 6 bases, with 13 bases between the two germline ends. The germline CDR1 and CDR2 sequences are SGHDT and YYEEEE. Written as DNA, the CDR3 is TGTGCCAGCAGCTTGAGAGAGGGAAGGGATGGCTACACCTTC. As protein: CASSLREGRDGYTF.

This chain uses TRBV29-1 with TRBJ1-4; D is undetermined. CDR3 length: 14 amino acids. From germline, CDR1 is SQVTM and CDR2 ANQGSEA. V lost 7 bases and J 3 bases, leaving 15 bases between the germline ends. Written as DNA, the CDR3 is TGCAGCGCCAAAGAGGGTAGCGCTAATGAAAAACTGTTTTTT. It yields the protein CSAKEGSANEKLFF.

The chain uses TRBV15 and TRBJ2-1, with a possible D match to TRBD1 (5 bases). The V gene lost 5 bases and the J gene lost 6 bases, with 17 bases spanning the gap. Germline CDR1 reads LNHNV; CDR2 reads YYDKDF (reference sequence). This CDR3 is 15 amino acids long. The CDR3 DNA sequence: TGTGCCACCAGCGGAGTGCCCAGCAGGGTCAATGAGCAGTTCTTC. It yields the protein CATSGVPSRVNEQFF.

The rearrangement uses TRBV6-1 and TRBJ1-6, with D uncertain. The CDR3 is 18 residues long. The V end lost 3 bases, the J end lost 0 bases, and 15 bases lay between the germline ends. The germline V gene has CDR1 MNHNS and CDR2 SASEGT. The CDR3 bases are TGTGCCAGCAGTGAGGGTAGGTTTGCGAGCTCCTATAATTCACCCCTCCACTTT. Translated, it gives CASSEGRFASSYNSPLHF.

The chain carries TRBV9 and TRBJ2-7; TRBD1 matches at 7 bases. This CDR3 has 16 residues. CDR1 SGDLS and CDR2 YYNGEE come from the germline V gene. V was pared by 0 bases and J by 5 bases, with 11 bases of the junction left unmatched. CDR3 DNA sequence: TGTGCCAGCAGCGTAGCCCTCACAGGGGTCGGGAACGAGCAGTACTTC. This gives the protein CASSVALTGVGNEQYF.

The genes are TRBV5-6 and TRBJ2-2; D perhaps matches TRBD1 (6 bases). CDR1 is SGHDT and CDR2 is YYEEEE in the germline V gene. V was shortened by 0 bases and J by 4 bases, with 13 bases between the two germline ends. The CDR3 consists of 16 residues. CDR3 in DNA: TGTGCCAGCAGCTTGGGAACCCACAGGGTCACCGGGGAGCTGTTTTTT. Translated, it gives CASSLGTHRVTGELFF.

The chain carries TRBV6-1 and TRBJ1-4; D uncertain. This CDR3 is 15 amino acids long. Germline V gene lookup returns CDR1 MNHNS and CDR2 SASEGT. Trimming cost V 2 bases and J 7 bases, with 14 bases left between them. The CDR3 is CASSEIGKGREKLFF. The CDR3 DNA reads TGTGCCAGCAGTGAAATTGGAAAGGGTCGTGAAAAACTGTTTTTT.

This sequence joins TRBV5-3 and TRBJ1-2; D is ambiguous. TRBV5-3 is flagged as an ORF with uncertain function. The V end was cut by 4 bases, the J end by 8 bases, with 6 bases between. This CDR3 has 10 residues. For the CDR3, the DNA is TGTGCCAGAAGCCGAACCGGCTACACCTTC. It is translated as CARSRTGYTF.

V gene TRBV29-1 combines with J gene TRBJ2-5, with D perhaps matching TRBD1 or TRBD2 (6 bases each). This CDR3 spans 17 amino acids. CDR1 is SQVTM, CDR2 ANQGSEA, per germline. V lost 1 base, J lost 2 bases, and 20 bases lay in between. CDR3 loop: CSVEGGATTGLQETQYF. The CDR3 DNA follows: TGCAGCGTTGAAGGGGGGGCGACGACAGGACTACAAGAGACCCAGTACTTC. The full variable domain, in which reference TRBV29-1 and TRBJ2-5 provide the parts outside the CDR3, is SAVISQKPSRDICQRGTSLTIQCQVDSQVTMMFWYRQQPGQSLTLIATANQGSEATYESGFVIDKFPISRPNLTFSTLTVSNMSPEDSSIYLCSVEGGATTGLQETQYFGPGTRLLVL.

The J gene is TRBJ1-6, the V gene TRBV11-2; 11 nucleotides line up with TRBD1. This CDR3 has 15 amino acids. Germline V lookup: CDR1 SGHAT, CDR2 FQNNGV. Germline trimming cut 5 bases from V and 8 bases from J; bases unmatched to any gene: 5. The DNA of the CDR3 is TGTGCCAGCAGCATCGGACAGGGGGCTTATTCACCCCTCCACTTT. The encoded protein is CASSIGQGAYSPLHF.

This chain joins TRBV6-2 or TRBV6-3 and TRBJ1-1, with D perhaps matching TRBD1 (5 bases). This CDR3 region has 14 residues. Germline V gene sequence: CDR1 MNHEY, CDR2 SVGEGT. V was cut by 6 bases and J by 3 bases, with 14 bases left in between. The CDR3 spells CASSLVRGDTEAFF. DNA for the CDR3: TGTGCCAGCAGCCTCGTTCGGGGGGACACTGAAGCTTTCTTT.

This clone was found a few times. The chain links TRBV5-1 to TRBJ2-7, with D perhaps matching TRBD2 (6 bases). Germline CDR1 reads SGHRS; CDR2 reads YFSETQ. The germline V and J ends were trimmed by 4 bases and 2 bases, with 13 bases remaining between them. The CDR3 sequence is 14 residues long. The CDR3: CASSPGAGTYEQYF. CDR3 bases: TGCGCCAGCAGCCCGGGAGCGGGCACCTACGAGCAGTACTTC.

This chain connects TRBV5-1 to TRBJ2-5, with D uncertain. The CDR3 covers 13 residues. Per germline, CDR1 SGHRS and CDR2 YFSETQ. V lost 0 bases and J lost 3, with 6 bases in between. CDR3 loop: CASSLGSEETQYF. The CDR3 DNA is TGCGCCAGCAGCTTGGGTTCAGAAGAGACCCAGTACTTC.

CDR3 amino acids: CASSPGALSYNSPLHF. CDR3 nucleotide sequence: TGTGCCAGCAGCCCCGGGGCTTTGTCCTATAATTCACCCCTCCACTTT. This chain uses TRBV3-1 (or the pseudogene TRBV3-2) with TRBJ1-6; perhaps TRBD1 as D (5 bases). Germline V lookup: CDR1 LGHDT, CDR2 YNNKEL (reference sequence). The CDR3 extends over 16 amino acids. The ends were cut back, 4 bases at V and 1 base at J, with 11 bases in the middle.

J is TRBJ2-1 and V is TRBV9; D unresolved. With 4 bases removed from V and 4 bases from J, the gap between germline ends came to 12 bases. The CDR3 extends over 14 amino acids. Germline CDR1 SGDLS, CDR2 YYNGEE. CDR3 DNA sequence: TGTGCCAGCAGCCTGAGTAGCACTTACAATGAGCAGTTCTTC. Protein product: CASSLSSTYNEQFF.

The chain employs TRBV6-1 and TRBJ1-1; 7 nucleotides agree with TRBD1. CDR3 size: 16 residues. With V trimmed by 4 bases and J by 0 bases, 8 bases remained unmatched. Germline V gives CDR1 MNHNS, CDR2 SASEGT. This chain's CDR3 is CASSVRQGGVNTEAFF. The CDR3 coding sequence is TGTGCCAGCAGTGTTCGACAGGGAGGGGTGAACACTGAAGCTTTCTTT.

The genes are TRBV27 and TRBJ1-2; 9 nucleotides match TRBD1. Germline-derived CDR1 and CDR2 are MNHEY and SMNVEV (reference sequence). V lost 6 bases, J lost 3 bases, and 5 bases stayed unmatched. The CDR3 has 14 residues. The CDR3 region has the DNA TGTGCCAGCAGACAGGGGGCGGGATACTATGGCTACACCTTC. It encodes CASRQGAGYYGYTF.

This clone was counted a single time. The chain has TRBV12-3 or TRBV12-4 and TRBJ1-1, with 8 nucleotides matching TRBD1. The CDR3 covers 13 residues. V was pared by 4 bases and J by 6 bases, with 4 bases of the junction left unmatched. The CDR3 loop is CASSSLQGAEAFF. The DNA for the CDR3 is TGTGCCAGCAGTTCCCTACAGGGGGCTGAAGCTTTCTTT.

This clone was found once. CDR3 sequence reads: CASSYDRGDTEAFF. CDR3 DNA sequence: TGTGCCAGCAGCTACGACAGGGGTGACACTGAAGCTTTCTTT. The chain links TRBV13 to TRBJ1-1; 8 bases map to TRBD1. CDR1 is PRHDT, CDR2 FYEKMQ, per germline (reference sequence). The CDR3 has 14 residues. The V gene end was trimmed by 4 bases and the J gene end by 3 bases; junction bases not matched to a gene: 4. Drawing the rest from reference TRBV13 and TRBJ1-1, the complete variable domain is AAGVIQSPRHLIKEKRETATLKCYPIPRHDTVYWYQQGPGQDPQFLISFYEKMQSDKGSIPDRFSAQQFSDYHSELNMSSLELGDSALYFCASSYDRGDTEAFFGQGTRLTVV.